This TCR beta chain was recovered during a study of identifying expanded T cells in peripheral blood. Study-level points and caveats: Clone count variance between approximately 2-week samples rose with total template count.

The CDR3 has 14 residues. Trimming removed 0 bases from V and 2 bases from J, with 10 bases in between. Germline CDR1 and CDR2: GTSNPN and SVGIG (reference sequence). Collection occurred without any documented infections or immune events in donors. On this clone itself: Its antigen is unknown.

Measured with immunoSEQ multiplex PCR; TCRdb has only the in-frame clones, and not every one. The sample lists roughly 56,000 clones, around 81% occurring once. Source material: blood. The sequence came from a person aged 18 to 69 in good health. The chain combines TRBV30 with TRBJ2-5; no reliable D call. The CDR3: CAWSVLGPQETQYF. CDR3 nucleotides: TGTGCCTGGAGTGTACTTGGGCCACAAGAGACCCAGTACTTC.